Sequencing of this T cell receptor (beta chain) was carried out in a study of early T cells in non-severe SARS-CoV-2 infection. The sample holds many counts of this clonotype. TCRdb reprocessed the 5' RACE reads with MiXCR, giving one entry per CDR3 protein. The profile shows 50,000 to 70,000 distinct CDR3 sequences, about 7.7% of them singletons. The V gene's germline CDR1 is SQVTM and CDR2 ANQGSEA. With 4 bases removed from V and 0 bases from J, the gap between germline ends came to 7 bases. The CDR3 covers 12 residues. Sequencing was done on a sample of whole blood. This receptor was obtained from an adult who was a healthcare worker with PCR-confirmed SARS-CoV-2 infection or an uninfected control (not recorded which). This chain links TRBV29-1 with TRBJ2-7; D may match TRBD1 or TRBD2 (5 bases each). The chain's CDR3 is CSVAGTSYEQYF. CDR3 nucleotides: TGCAGCGTTGCGGGGACCTCCTACGAGCAGTACTTC.